This is a list of T cell receptor beta chains from one sample in a study of tumor and adjacent non-tumor tissue in lung cancer. TCRdb recomputed calls from the multiplex PCR reads with MiXCR, one row per CDR3 protein. This sample has 65,000 to 70,000 distinct CDR3 sequences, with roughly three fifths found just once. Sequencing was performed on lung tumor tissue. The receptors here all came from a man in his forties or fifties with non-small cell lung cancer. Both conserved end residues are part of each CDR3. A D gene is named only where the DNA matches it firmly. The size field is filled for only some rows; it gives once, few, many or a size class.

>NA|TRBV6-6|TRBJ2-1|TRBD2
TGTGCCAGCAGTCCCTCGACTAGCGGGCTTCACTATGAGCAGTTCTTC
CASSPSTSGLHYEQFF
>many|TRBV11-2|TRBJ2-1|NA
TGTGCCAGCAGCAAGAGACCGTTGGATGAGCAGTTCTTC
CASSKRPLDEQFF
>NA|TRBV11-2|TRBJ1-6|NA
TGTGCCAGGAGTTTCTCGGGACGCAACTATAATTCACCCCTCCACTTT
CARSFSGRNYNSPLHF
>NA|TRBV19|TRBJ2-5|NA
TGTGCCAGTAGTCCCCGAATCGTCCAAGAGACCCAGTACTTC
CASSPRIVQETQYF
>many|TRBV11-2|TRBJ1-2|NA
TGTGCCAGCACCCATATCCCCCATTATGGCTACACCTTC
CASTHIPHYGYTF
>many|TRBV10-3|TRBJ1-2|NA
TGTGCCATCTTCGGTGTCGGAACCAGCTATGGCTACACCTTC
CAIFGVGTSYGYTF
>NA|TRBV11-2|TRBJ1-1|TRBD1
TGTGCCAGTAACTCGGACAGGGCTGATGCTTTCTTT
CASNSDRADAFF
>NA|TRBV9|TRBJ1-3|NA
TGTGCCAGCACTCGGGGCTCTGGAAACACCATATATTTT
CASTRGSGNTIYF
>medium-sized|TRBV11-3|TRBJ2-7|TRBD1
TGTGCCAGCAGCTTAGGTGCGACAGGGGTCTACGAGCAGTACTTC
CASSLGATGVYEQYF
>NA|TRBV5-1|TRBJ2-6|NA
TGCGCCAGCAGCTTGGAGGGGTCCTCTAGGACCAACGTCCTGACTTTC
CASSLEGSSRTNVLTF
>many|TRBV6-5|TRBJ2-3|NA
TGTGCCAGCAGTTACTCGCGGTCCCCAGATACGCAGTATTTT
CASSYSRSPDTQYF
>few|TRBV25-1|TRBJ2-2|TRBD2
TGTGCCAGCAGCCGACCCCTTGGACTAGCGACGGGTGGACTCGCGAACACCGGGGAGCTGTTTTTT
CASSRPLGLATGGLANTGELFF
>NA|TRBV5-1|TRBJ1-1|TRBD1
TGCGCCAGTAGCCCCGGGACAGGGGGCACTGAAGCCTTCTTT
CASSPGTGGTEAFF
>few|TRBV28|TRBJ2-7|NA
TGTGCCAGCAGCCAGGGGTACTCCTACGAGCAGTACTTC
CASSQGYSYEQYF
>many|TRBV20-1|TRBJ2-3|TRBD1
TGCAGTGCTACCCCCCGGGACAGAGCCACAGATACGCAGTATTTT
CSATPRDRATDTQYF
>NA|TRBV19|TRBJ1-5|TRBD1
TGTGCCACCCAGACAGGGGGAAGGAGTCAGCCCCAGCATTTT
CATQTGGRSQPQHF
>NA|TRBV6-5|TRBJ2-6|TRBD1
TGTGCCAGCAGTTACAGACAGGGGGCGTCTGGGGCCAACGTCTTGACTTTC
CASSYRQGASGANVLTF
>once|TRBV11-2|TRBJ2-7|TRBD1
TGCGCCAGCGGCTTAAACCCGGGACAGGGCTACGAGCAGTACTTC
CASGLNPGQGYEQYF
>NA|TRBV20-1|TRBJ2-3|NA
TGCAGTGTTAGTAACAGGGAAAGGAGAACACACACAGCCACAGATATGCAGTATTTT
CSVSNRERRTHTATDMQYF
>NA|TRBV5-5|TRBJ1-1|NA
TGTGTCAGCAGCTTGGACCTGAACACTGAAGCCTTCTTT
CVSSLDLNTEAFF
>many|TRBV5-8|TRBJ2-1|NA
TGTGCCAGCAAACTCCGGTCCTACAATGAGCAGTTCTTC
CASKLRSYNEQFF
>many|TRBV2|TRBJ2-5|NA
TGTGCCAGCAGCCAAGCGGGCAGGGTCGCGACCCAGTACTTC
CASSQAGRVATQYF
>many|TRBV20-1|TRBJ2-1|TRBD2
TGCAGTGCCCGGACTAGCGGGAGCTGGTATTCGGTCTTC
CSARTSGSWYSVF
>NA|TRBV11-2|TRBJ1-6|NA
TGTGCCAGCAGGTTAGCCAGGAATTCACGCCTCCACTTT
CASRLARNSRLHF
>NA|TRBV7-9|TRBJ1-4|TRBD1
TGTGCCAGGAGCCCGGGACAGGGGGCTGCCAAAAAACTGTTTTTT
CARSPGQGAAKKLFF
>many|TRBV4-1|TRBJ1-1|NA
TGCGCCAGCAGCCAAGATCCTCGAGTAAATGATGAAGCTTTCTTT
CASSQDPRVNDEAFF
>many|TRBV5-6|TRBJ2-7|NA
TGTGCCAGCAGCTTGGGAATGGACCGCGAGCAGTACTTC
CASSLGMDREQYF
>NA|TRBV4-2|TRBJ2-3|TRBD2
TGTGACAGCATCCAAGTGGTCACGACTAGCTATAGCACAGATACGCAGTATTTT
CDSIQVVTTSYSTDTQYF
>NA|TRBV4-1|TRBJ2-5|TRBD2
TGCGCCAGCAGCCAAACGTTGCCTAGCGGGAAAGAGACCCAGTACTTC
CASSQTLPSGKETQYF
>NA|TRBV9|TRBJ1-5|NA
TGTGCCAGCAGCGTAGGGACGGCGCAGCCCCAGCATTTT
CASSVGTAQPQHF
>few|TRBV5-6|TRBJ2-5|TRBD1
TGTGCCAGCAGCCAGCAGGTCGGGACAGGGGCGACAGGGACCCAGTACTTC
CASSQQVGTGATGTQYF
>few|TRBV5-1|TRBJ2-5|NA
TGCGCCAGCAGCTTGTTTCTTCAAGAGACCCAGTACTTC
CASSLFLQETQYF
>NA|TRBV29-1|TRBJ2-7|NA
TGTAGCGTTCTCTCGAGGACAGACTACGAGCAGTACTTC
CSVLSRTDYEQYF
>NA|TRBV29-1|TRBJ2-1|NA
TGCAGCGTTGAAGATCCCCAGGACTTTTCCTACAATGAGCAGTCCTTC
CSVEDPQDFSYNEQSF
>few|TRBV30|TRBJ1-2|NA
TGTGCCTGGAGTGCCTCGGGGTTTGATGGCTACACCTTC
CAWSASGFDGYTF
>many|TRBV6-5|TRBJ2-2|TRBD1
TGTGCCAGCTTTAGGACAGGGGGGGGGACCGGGGAGCTGTTTTTT
CASFRTGGGTGELFF
>NA|TRBV11-2|TRBJ2-2|NA
TGTTCCAGTAGCTTAGACCGGGTTCGGTTTACCGGGGAGCTGTTTTTT
CSSSLDRVRFTGELFF
>NA|TRBV4-1|TRBJ2-1|TRBD2
TGCGCCAGCAGCCAAGGCCCTTGGACTAGCGCAAGTAATGAGCAGTTCTTC
CASSQGPWTSASNEQFF